This T cell receptor beta chain came from a study of pediatric ulcerative colitis. The CDR3 length is 17 residues. The V gene's germline CDR1 is WSHSY and CDR2 SAAADI. The V end was cut by 1 base, the J end by 6 bases, with 21 bases between. The assay was immunoSEQ multiplex PCR, and TCRdb's table has in-frame clones only and misses some. Altogether about 36,000 clones are present, 83% being singletons, with the ten largest covering approximately 25%. The chain carries TRBV10-2 and TRBJ1-2, with a possible D match to TRBD1 (5 bases). Input material: blood. The TCR was taken from a girl aged 10-17 years with moderate ulcerative colitis. The CDR3 sequence: CASSEYGSGQGGNGYTF. The DNA for the CDR3 is TGCGCCAGCAGTGAGTACGGATCAGGGCAGGGTGGCAATGGCTACACCTTC.